The T cell receptor beta chain under discussion was sequenced for a study of T cell changes during pregnancy in multiple sclerosis. Repertoires were generated with immunoSEQ multiplex PCR, while TCRdb's copy carries only in-frame clones and drops some. This sample has more than 80,000 clones, with roughly nine tenths found just once. There are 13 residues in the CDR3. Trimming removed 2 bases from V and 4 bases from J, with 6 bases in between. Germline lookup yields CDR1 ENHRY and CDR2 SYGVKD. The sample here was peripheral blood, taken before pregnancy. The V and J genes are TRBV10-3 and TRBJ2-1; D is unresolved. The TCR sequence derives from a female donor with multiple sclerosis, enrolled in a pregnancy study. CDR3 sequence reads: CAISEGQYNEQFF. As DNA, the CDR3 is TGTGCCATCAGTGAGGGGCAATACAATGAGCAGTTCTTC.